The rows below give T cell receptor beta chains drawn from one sample of a study of memory CD4+ T cells and cytomegalovirus serostatus. Here immunoSEQ multiplex PCR was the method, and the copy in TCRdb shows in-frame clones only, minus some. This table has some 65,000 clones, around 81% appearing once. Sequencing input: memory CD4+ T cells from blood. These receptors were collected from an adult in good health and CMV-seronegative. Some clones in this sample may be carry-over from other donors' samples. Both conserved end residues are part of each CDR3.

TRBV11-2	TRBJ2-4	CASSPLRGRSPTKNIQYF
TRBV10-1	TRBJ2-3	CASSETTGMADTQYF
TRBV18	TRBJ2-1	CASSLSGRANNEQFF
TRBV19	TRBJ2-3	CASMAGGRDTQYF
TRBV19	TRBJ1-1	CASRGQGMGNTEAFF
TRBV6-1	TRBJ1-6	CASSDRQGTSSYNSPLHF
TRBV11-2	TRBJ2-1	CASSLGRDRVNEQFF
TRBV5-1	TRBJ1-2	CASSLEGGTGVYTF
TRBV10-3	TRBJ1-2	CAISGRRHYGYTF
TRBV27	TRBJ2-6	CASSLRWETGANVLTF
TRBV18	TRBJ2-7	CASSLTGLYGQYF
TRBV5-1	TRBJ1-1	CASSLANTEAFF
TRBV25-1	TRBJ1-1	CASTRGGTEAFF
TRBV4-1	TRBJ2-7	CASSQFLSGTGSYEQYF
TRBV5-6	TRBJ2-1	CASSPTTRSGGNEQFF
TRBV5-6	TRBJ1-2	CASSLGGAGHNYGYTF
TRBV5-1	TRBJ2-7	CATLRDACYEQYF
TRBV6-1	TRBJ1-1	CASSELSRGNEAFF
TRBV11-1	TRBJ2-1	CASSDRGSAYNEQFF
TRBV30	TRBJ2-7	CAWRVSSYYEQYF
TRBV19	TRBJ1-5	CASSMGQKPQHF
TRBV6-5	TRBJ2-5	CASRLAVQETQYF
TRBV5-1	TRBJ1-1	CASSLGGGGGTEAFF
TRBV12-5	TRBJ1-3	CASGFMSLKDSGNTIYF
TRBV18	TRBJ2-5	CASSLWTEETQYF
TRBV7-6	TRBJ1-4	CASSRVGRRSSFATNEKLFF
TRBV6-6	TRBJ2-7	CASRDGAYEQYF
TRBV10-3	TRBJ2-2	CATERGPNTGELFF
TRBV7-2	TRBJ1-3	CASSFDPTNTIYF
TRBV7-2	TRBJ2-1	CASSRRAVSINEQFF
TRBV7-9	TRBJ2-3	CASSLDLRGAEDTQYF
TRBV7-9	TRBJ1-1	CASSGLDALNTEAFF
TRBV4-1	TRBJ1-5	CASSPQLTSNQPQHF
TRBV5-1	TRBJ2-1	CASSLATSGGVSSYNEQFF
TRBV7-2	TRBJ2-7	CASSLSVVAYEQYF
TRBV5-1	TRBJ2-1	CASSLASQSSGGEQFF
TRBV2	TRBJ2-5	CASRAGTEQETQYF
TRBV11-3	TRBJ1-2	CASSNDVRGYGYTF
TRBV18	TRBJ1-3	CASSPGQTHSGNTIYF
TRBV6-6	TRBJ2-5	CASSDQGGHETQYF
TRBV5-1	TRBJ2-1	CASRGLVTDTEQFF
TRBV7-9	TRBJ2-5	CASSPPPGPGFGTQYF
TRBV7-2	TRBJ2-7	CASGTGTGYEQYF
TRBV2	TRBJ1-5	CASSTHQDQPQHF
TRBV6-6	TRBJ2-7	CASNDRASYEQYF
TRBV6-6	TRBJ1-1	CASRSQAGPITEAFF
TRBV27	TRBJ1-2	CASSPLSGPGGYTF
TRBV27	TRBJ2-3	CASSLGRSTDTQYF
TRBV19	TRBJ1-4	CASNEGDRGYEKLFF
TRBV19	TRBJ2-7	CASSFGPQGEQYF
TRBV6-1	TRBJ2-7	CASSGDRSSYEQYF
TRBV28	TRBJ2-3	CASSLLQRTDTQYF
TRBV7-2	TRBJ2-2	CASSLVAGGLTGELFF
TRBV5-1	TRBJ1-2	CASSLLEGARLSYTF
TRBV5-1	TRBJ2-7	CASRKDGSYEQYF
TRBV6-5	TRBJ1-2	CASTGGRGYTF
TRBV19	TRBJ1-5	CASRYLQGRGNQPQHF
TRBV7-7	TRBJ1-6	CASNLTGSNSPLHF
TRBV7-2	TRBJ1-2	CASSPQGAAYGYTF